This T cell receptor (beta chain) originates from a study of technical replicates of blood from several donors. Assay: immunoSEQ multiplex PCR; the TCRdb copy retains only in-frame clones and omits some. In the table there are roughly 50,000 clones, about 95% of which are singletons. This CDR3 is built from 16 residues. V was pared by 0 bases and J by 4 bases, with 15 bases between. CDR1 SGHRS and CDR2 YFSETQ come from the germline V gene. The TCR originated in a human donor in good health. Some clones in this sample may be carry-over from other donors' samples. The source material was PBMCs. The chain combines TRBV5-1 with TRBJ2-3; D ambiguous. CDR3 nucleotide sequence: TGCGCCAGCAGCTTGGCCAGGCGAGAGATTCCAGATACGCAGTATTTT. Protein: CASSLARREIPDTQYF.